These 13 T cell receptor beta chains were sequenced from one sample in a study of blood T cell dynamics during melanoma immunotherapy (dated by TCRdb to the early 2020s). The time point label, as the study defines it: pre-treatment baseline. To prepare the library, the immunoSEQ multiplex PCR assay was applied. TCRdb took over this immuneACCESS table, retaining in-frame rearrangements with V and J assigned. Such tables are incomplete; in checked studies, under half of the missing clones stem from an unresolved V gene, and the remainder is unexplained. The sample yields roughly 9,700 clones; 70% to 90% were counted once. The ten largest clones represent about 9.4% of the sample. The sequenced sample was blood, obtained from a patient treated with checkpoint blockade. The receptors originated from a human donor with melanoma.

The chain links TRBV7-2 to TRBJ2-3; no firm D call. V was cut by 5 bases and J by 5 bases, with 17 bases left in between. The length of the CDR3 is 15 residues. The germline V gene has CDR1 SGHTA and CDR2 FQGNSA. The CDR3: CASSASGLPGDTQYF. In nucleotides, the CDR3 is TGTGCCAGCAGCGCATCGGGTCTACCGGGAGATACGCAGTATTTT.

This chain connects TRBV20-1 to TRBJ1-1, with a tentative D call TRBD1 (6 bases). Germline loops: CDR1 DFQATT, CDR2 SNEGSKA (reference sequence). The CDR3 runs 11 residues. Deletions cut 0 bases from V and 8 bases from J, with 7 bases between. For the CDR3, the DNA is TGCAGTGCTAGAGATGGGACAGAAGCTTTCTTT. It specifies CSARDGTEAFF.

The chain carries TRBV5-1 and TRBJ2-2; TRBD1 agrees at 10 bases. Germline CDR1 SGHRS, CDR2 YFSETQ. The CDR3 runs 17 residues. After removal of 7 bases from V and 0 bases from J, the junction contained 9 bases not matched to a gene. In DNA form, the CDR3 reads TGCGCCAGCCGACTCGGGACAGGGGTTTCGAACACCGGGGAGCTGTTTTTT. Translated: CASRLGTGVSNTGELFF.

This clone appeared once. The rearrangement uses TRBV7-2 and TRBJ2-7; TRBD1 might be the D (6 bases). Looked up from germline, CDR1 is SGHTA and CDR2 is FQGNSA. The CDR3 spans 14 residues. Trimming pared 0 bases from V and 5 bases from J, leaving 11 bases between. The CDR3 reads CASSLAGASHEQYF. The DNA for the CDR3 is TGTGCCAGCAGCTTAGCGGGGGCGTCCCACGAGCAGTACTTC.

This clone has just a few counts. The V and J genes are TRBV14 and TRBJ2-2; 9 bases align to TRBD1. Per germline, CDR1 SGHDN and CDR2 FVKESK. V dropped 2 bases and J dropped 7; count of bases not matched to a gene: 5. The CDR3 is 15 residues long. CDR3 region: CASSQTTGGSGELFF. The CDR3 DNA is TGTGCCAGCAGCCAAACCACAGGGGGCAGCGGGGAGCTGTTTTTT.

The chain uses TRBV2 and TRBJ1-5; a possible D gene is TRBD1 (5 bases). Trimming left V 2 bases short and J 6 bases short, with 11 bases between. Germline loops: CDR1 SNHLY, CDR2 FYNNEI. The CDR3 covers 14 residues. Written as DNA, the CDR3 is TGTGCCAGCAGTGAATTGGGGGGGATTCAGCCCCAGCATTTT. This codes for CASSELGGIQPQHF.

The chain joins TRBV5-8 to TRBJ2-5; TRBD2 agrees at 7 bases. With 4 bases clipped from V and 5 bases from J, the junction kept 5 bases outside the gene matches. This CDR3 spans 13 amino acids. Germline CDR1 is SGHTS and CDR2 is YDEGEE. CDR3 sequence reads: CASSLSGWETQYF. CDR3 nucleotide sequence: TGTGCCAGCAGCCTTAGCGGGTGGGAGACCCAGTACTTC. Together with reference TRBV5-8 and TRBJ2-5, the CDR3 gives the full variable domain: EAGVTQSPTHLIKTRGQQATLRCSPISGHTSVYWYQQALGLGLQFLLWYDEGEERNRGNFPPRFSGRQFPNYSSELNVNALELEDSALYLCASSLSGWETQYFGPGTRLLVL.

The genes are TRBV6-1 and TRBJ2-7, with D perhaps TRBD1 (5 bases). Between the trimmed V and J ends, which lost 3 bases and 1 base, there was a span of 16 bases. CDR3 length: 16 amino acids. Germline CDR1 is MNHNS and CDR2 is SASEGT. This CDR3 reads CASSDYSSRESYEQYF. Here the CDR3 DNA reads TGTGCCAGCAGTGACTACTCGAGCAGGGAATCCTACGAGCAGTACTTC.

This chain uses TRBV30 with TRBJ2-1; 7 bases map to TRBD1. Per the germline V gene, CDR1 is GTSNPN and CDR2 is SVGIG (reference sequence). This CDR3 comprises 15 residues. With V trimmed by 0 bases and J by 4 bases, 6 bases remained unmatched. CDR3 sequence: CAWSVLRGQYNEQFF. The CDR3 DNA reads as TGTGCCTGGAGTGTTCTTAGGGGACAGTACAATGAGCAGTTCTTC.

The chain carries TRBV29-1 and TRBJ2-1; 8 bases align to TRBD2. J lost 5 bases, V lost 3 bases, and 15 bases had no gene match. The V gene's germline CDR1 is SQVTM and CDR2 ANQGSEA. The CDR3 is made up of 17 amino acids. In DNA, the CDR3 is TGCAGCGTTGACGGAATGGCGGGCGGGGGGAGGAACAATGAGCAGTTCTTC. The encoded protein is CSVDGMAGGGRNNEQFF.

The V gene is TRBV6-5, the J gene TRBJ2-1; 7 bases agree with TRBD1. The CDR3 runs 14 residues. J was trimmed by 7 bases and V by 8 bases; bases with no gene match: 11. The germline CDR1 and CDR2 sequences are MNHEY and SVGAGI. The CDR3, as DNA: TGTGCCAGCGGGCCTTGGGACAGCAATAATGAGCAGTTCTTC. It is translated as CASGPWDSNNEQFF.

The rearrangement uses TRBV15 and TRBJ1-4; no reliable D call. The CDR3 totals 12 residues. Looked up from germline, CDR1 is LNHNV and CDR2 is YYDKDF (reference sequence). Trimming took 2 bases from V and 5 from J, leaving 3 bases between them. The CDR3 sequence: CATSRRNEKLFF. In DNA, the CDR3 is TGTGCCACCAGCAGAAGAAATGAAAAACTGTTTTTT.

The chain carries TRBV19 and TRBJ2-7, with 9 bases aligning to TRBD1. The CDR3 is 16 residues long. V dropped 7 bases and J dropped 0; count of bases not matched to a gene: 10. The germline gives CDR1 LNHDA, CDR2 SQIVND (reference sequence). The CDR3 here is CASTPSGTGSSYEQYF. CDR3 nucleotides: TGTGCCAGTACCCCATCCGGGACAGGGAGCTCCTACGAGCAGTACTTC.